Shown below are 21 T cell receptor beta chains from a single sample sequenced in a study of identical twins. TCRdb reprocessed the 5' RACE reads via MiXCR and lists one record per CDR3 protein. The top ten clones hold 3.5% to 4.5% of a sample with 200,000 to 300,000 distinct CDR3 sequences, roughly 13% of them seen once. This sample also appeared in a second study, on yellow fever vaccine responses in identical twins.

The source material was memory (CD45RO+) T cells sorted from blood. These receptors all come from a woman aged 18-29 years in good health.

The chain employs TRBV12-3 or TRBV12-4 and TRBJ2-4, with TRBD2 identical over 12 bases. V shed 6 bases and J 16 bases; nucleotides not matched to a gene: 13. CDR3 length equals 14 residues. The CDR3 protein is CASSPTSGGSHFYF. In DNA form, the CDR3 reads TGTGCCAGCAGCCCGACTAGCGGGGGTTCGCATTTTTACTTC.

Only a few counts were recorded for this clonotype. The chain has TRBV6-2 or TRBV6-3 and TRBJ2-1; 8 bases are a match to TRBD2. V lost 6 bases to trimming and J lost 8 bases; unmatched junction nucleotides: 9. Germline CDR1 MNHEY, CDR2 SVGEGT. The CDR3 totals 14 residues. The CDR3 loop reads CASRFSGASDEQFF. DNA of the CDR3: TGTGCCAGCAGATTTAGCGGGGCCTCGGATGAGCAGTTCTTC.

In this sample, this clonotype turned up a few times. The chain couples TRBV20-1 to TRBJ2-3; tentatively, D is TRBD1 or TRBD2 (5 bases each). The CDR3 has 17 residues. The ends were cut back, 0 bases at V and 0 bases at J, with 16 bases in the middle. Germline CDR1 reads DFQATT; CDR2 reads SNEGSKA (reference sequence). The CDR3 nucleotides read TGCAGTGCTAGAGATCAGGCCGGGACGGGGAGCACAGATACGCAGTATTTT. Protein sequence: CSARDQAGTGSTDTQYF.

The chain uses TRBV4-3 and TRBJ2-3; D call uncertain. This CDR3 has 13 amino acids. V lost 0 bases and J lost 5, with 6 bases in between. Germline CDR1 LGHNA, CDR2 YSLEER. CDR3 protein: CASSQDLVDTQYF. Here the CDR3 DNA reads TGCGCCAGCAGCCAAGATCTTGTAGATACGCAGTATTTT.

The gene calls are TRBV20-1 and TRBJ2-3; 13 bases match TRBD2. Germline lookup yields CDR1 DFQATT and CDR2 SNEGSKA (reference sequence). The junction had 11 bases not matched to a gene; V was cut back by 6 bases and J by 2 bases. The CDR3 sequence is 17 residues long. The CDR3 nucleotides read TGCAGTGCGCCCGCCCTTACTAGCGGGAGGGCCACAGATACGCAGTATTTT. Encoded protein: CSAPALTSGRATDTQYF.

This clonotype appeared once. The chain has TRBV3-1 and TRBJ2-3, with TRBD1 matching over 7 bases. V trimming: 5 bases; J trimming: 2 bases; junction bases outside the gene matches: 4. CDR3 length: 14 residues. The V gene's germline CDR1 is LGHDT and CDR2 YNNKEL (reference sequence). This CDR3 is CASSFGTATDTQYF. The CDR3 region has the DNA TGTGCCAGCAGCTTTGGGACAGCCACAGATACGCAGTATTTT.

This clonotype was seen more than once but under ten times. This rearrangement joins TRBV5-1 to TRBJ2-7; 8 positions match TRBD2. Germline values: CDR1 SGHRS, CDR2 YFSETQ. There are 14 residues in the CDR3. Trimming cost V 3 bases and J 5 bases; bases outside gene matches: 7. CDR3 sequence reads: CASSSLAGRHEQYF. Here the CDR3 DNA reads TGCGCCAGCAGCTCCCTAGCGGGCCGTCACGAGCAGTACTTC.

In this sample, this clonotype turned up a few times. The chain employs TRBV3-1 and TRBJ1-2, with D hard to call. Germline V lookup: CDR1 LGHDT, CDR2 YNNKEL (reference sequence). Deletions cut 0 bases from V and 0 bases from J, with 11 bases between. This CDR3 contains 16 residues. CDR3 amino acids: CASSQDLRRTNYGYTF. CDR3 sequence (DNA): TGTGCCAGCAGCCAAGATCTCAGGAGGACTAACTATGGCTACACCTTC.

The gene calls are TRBV25-1 and TRBJ2-1; D is perhaps TRBD2 (6 bases). In germline, CDR1 is MGHDK, CDR2 SYGVNS. The CDR3 spans 15 residues. V was shortened by 3 bases and J by 3 bases, with 12 bases between the two germline ends. DNA for the CDR3: TGTGCCAGCAGTGAGATCGCGGGGAACTACAATGAGCAGTTCTTC. This encodes CASSEIAGNYNEQFF.

The V call is TRBV6-1, the J call TRBJ2-1, with 11 bases matching TRBD2. The V gene's germline CDR1 is MNHNS and CDR2 SASEGT. The CDR3 runs to 14 residues. The V and J ends lost 6 bases and 9 bases, in that order; junction bases with no gene match: 7. CDR3 in DNA: TGTGCCAGCAGCAATCTAGCGGGGGGAGGTGAGCAGTTCTTC. Its protein product is CASSNLAGGGEQFF.

In its sample, this clonotype was seen once. This CDR3 reads CSAHQAGLDGYTF. In nucleotides, the CDR3 is TGCAGTGCCCATCAGGCGGGGTTAGATGGCTACACCTTC. The chain couples TRBV20-1 to TRBJ1-2; D gene ambiguous. Per germline, CDR1 DFQATT and CDR2 SNEGSKA (reference sequence). The CDR3 totals 13 residues. Trimming shortened V by 6 bases and J by 6 bases, and 17 bases separated the two germline ends.

This clonotype was seen a handful of times. The chain combines TRBV7-2 with TRBJ1-2; D is ambiguous. The CDR3 is 14 amino acids. CDR1 SGHTA and CDR2 FQGNSA come from the germline V gene. The germline V and J ends were trimmed by 2 bases and 1 base, with 8 bases remaining between them. The CDR3 nucleotides read TGTGCCAGCAGCTTAACTTCGGGTAACTATGGCTACACCTTC. Its translation is CASSLTSGNYGYTF.

The rearrangement joins TRBV4-3 to TRBJ2-2; D gene ambiguous. Germline CDR1 LGHNA, CDR2 YSLEER. The CDR3 covers 16 residues. Between the trimmed V and J ends, which lost 0 bases and 3 bases, there was a span of 11 bases. CDR3 nucleotides: TGCGCCAGCAGCCAAGAAGGGTTTTATTACACCGGGGAGCTGTTTTTT. Encoded protein: CASSQEGFYYTGELFF.

This clonotype showed up many times. The gene calls are TRBV27 and TRBJ2-7, with D tentatively TRBD2 (6 bases). The length of the CDR3 is 14 residues. Trimming took off 7 bases at V and 8 bases at J, with 21 bases between the two ends. The V gene's germline CDR1 is MNHEY and CDR2 SMNVEV (reference sequence). The CDR3 protein is CASTPGGGQGKQYF. The CDR3 DNA sequence: TGTGCCAGCACCCCCGGAGGAGGGCAGGGCAAGCAGTACTTC.

This clonotype was observed a few times. The gene calls are TRBV20-1 and TRBJ2-1, with 8 bases aligning to TRBD2. J lost 10 bases, V lost 0 bases, and 11 bases had no gene match. Germline CDR1 DFQATT, CDR2 SNEGSKA (reference sequence). The CDR3 has 15 amino acids. The CDR3 nucleotides read TGCAGTGCTAGAGATCGGGTCGGGGGGGCTGGCGAGCAGTTCTTC. This codes for CSARDRVGGAGEQFF.

J is TRBJ1-1 and V is TRBV11-2; D uncertain. The V and J ends lost 2 bases and 2 bases respectively, with 18 bases between them. The CDR3 covers 17 residues. In germline, CDR1 is SGHAT, CDR2 FQNNGV. The CDR3 coding sequence is TGTGCCAGCAGCTTATTTAAGCAGATCGGGATAAACACTGAAGCTTTCTTT. As protein: CASSLFKQIGINTEAFF.

This sequence joins TRBV14 and TRBJ2-7; 10 bases match TRBD2. The CDR3 is 14 amino acids. Trimming cost V 4 bases and J 9 bases; bases outside gene matches: 9. Germline CDR1 reads SGHDN; CDR2 reads FVKESK. In DNA form, the CDR3 reads TGTGCCAGCAGCCGTGGGAGCGGGGGGGATCGGCAGTACTTC. Amino acid sequence: CASSRGSGGDRQYF.

The sample holds many counts of this clonotype. Here the CDR3 reads CASSQELREGSDTQYF. For the CDR3, the DNA is TGCGCCAGCAGCCAAGAACTGCGGGAGGGCTCAGATACGCAGTATTTT. V is TRBV4-3 and J is TRBJ2-3; 9 nucleotides align to TRBD2. Germline-derived CDR1 and CDR2 are LGHNA and YSLEER. Unmatched junction bases numbered 5, after V lost 0 bases and J lost 4 bases. The CDR3 is 16 amino acids.

The chain recombines TRBV9 with TRBJ2-1, with unresolved D. The CDR3 is made up of 16 amino acids. CDR1 is SGDLS and CDR2 is YYNGEE in the germline V gene. The V and J ends lost 0 bases and 2 bases respectively, with 12 bases between them. This CDR3 reads CASSVGARVAYNEQFF. The DNA for the CDR3 is TGTGCCAGCAGCGTAGGGGCCCGGGTGGCCTACAATGAGCAGTTCTTC.

CDR3 nucleotides: TGCAGTGCTAGAGATCGGTCTAGGGGCGGGGAGCTGTTTTTT. It is translated as CSARDRSRGGELFF. The chain combines TRBV20-1 with TRBJ2-2; D is perhaps TRBD1 (5 bases). The CDR3 covers 14 residues. The V and J ends lost 0 bases and 7 bases respectively, with 12 bases between them. Germline V lookup: CDR1 DFQATT, CDR2 SNEGSKA (reference sequence).

This chain links TRBV12-3 or TRBV12-4 with TRBJ2-7; D remains unclear. There are 13 residues in the CDR3. With 8 bases removed from V and 3 bases from J, the gap between germline ends came to 14 bases. Written as DNA, the CDR3 is TGTGCCAGCTCCATGGCGGTTAACTACGAGCAGTACTTC. Protein sequence: CASSMAVNYEQYF.